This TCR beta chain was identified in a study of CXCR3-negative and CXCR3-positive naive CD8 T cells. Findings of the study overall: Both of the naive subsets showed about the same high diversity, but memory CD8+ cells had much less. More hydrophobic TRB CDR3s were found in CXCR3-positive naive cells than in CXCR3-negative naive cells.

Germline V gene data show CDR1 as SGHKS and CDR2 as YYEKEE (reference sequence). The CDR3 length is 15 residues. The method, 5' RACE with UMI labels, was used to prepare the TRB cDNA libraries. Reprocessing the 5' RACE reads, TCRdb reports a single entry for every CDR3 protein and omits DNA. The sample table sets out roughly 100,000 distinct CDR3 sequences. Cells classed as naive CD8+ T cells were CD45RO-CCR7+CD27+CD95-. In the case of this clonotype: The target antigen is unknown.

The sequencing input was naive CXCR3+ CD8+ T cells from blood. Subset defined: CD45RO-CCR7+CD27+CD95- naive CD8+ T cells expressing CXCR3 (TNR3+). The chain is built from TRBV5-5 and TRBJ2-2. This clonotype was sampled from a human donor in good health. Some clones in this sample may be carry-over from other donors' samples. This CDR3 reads CASSLLTANTGELFF.